The clone carrying this TCR beta chain was found a few times. Its antigen remains unknown. This record belongs to a study of vaccination and CD4 T cells after COVID-19. Study-level information: Convalescent cases comprised several mild and one severe, all SARS-CoV-2 positive by nasal swab PCR. Study-level points and caveats: Counts of SARS-CoV-2-reactive clonotypes had a median that went from roughly 21 to 40, a nonsignificant change. Median roughly 90% of reactive clones detected in convalescent patients emerged only post-vaccination.

The treatment is: approximately 11-day PBMC culture with coronavirus spike peptide pools or control peptides (ViraFEST assay). Sequence data for DNA of cultured CD4+ T cells were generated by the Oncomine TCR Beta short-read assay. TCRdb itself ran the PCR reads through MiXCR, one entry per CDR3 protein. Of about 15,000 distinct CDR3 sequences listed, approximately 48% are singletons. Trimming at V came to 6 bases and at J to 3 bases, leaving 6 bases not matched to a gene. This CDR3 has 14 residues. Germline V gives CDR1 ENHRY, CDR2 SYGVKD. The J gene is TRBJ2-3, the V gene TRBV10-3; the match to TRBD1 covers 7 bases. This TCR was recovered from a human donor who had recovered from COVID-19. Sequenced material: CD4+ T cells from blood, cultured in vitro, taken before SARS-CoV-2 vaccination. The DNA for the CDR3 is TGTGCCATCAGCAAGACAGGGTCTACAGATACGCAGTATTTT. Its protein is CAISKTGSTDTQYF.